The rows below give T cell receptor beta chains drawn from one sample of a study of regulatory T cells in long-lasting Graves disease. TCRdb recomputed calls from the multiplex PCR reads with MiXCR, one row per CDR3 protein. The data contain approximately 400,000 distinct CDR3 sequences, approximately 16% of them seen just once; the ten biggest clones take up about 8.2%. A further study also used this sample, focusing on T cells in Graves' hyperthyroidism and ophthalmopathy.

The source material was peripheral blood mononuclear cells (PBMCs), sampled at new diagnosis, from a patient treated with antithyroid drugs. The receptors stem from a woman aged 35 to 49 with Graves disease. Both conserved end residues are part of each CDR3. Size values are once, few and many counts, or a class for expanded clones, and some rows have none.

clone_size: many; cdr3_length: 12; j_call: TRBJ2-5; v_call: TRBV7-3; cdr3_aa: CASSSGEGTQYF
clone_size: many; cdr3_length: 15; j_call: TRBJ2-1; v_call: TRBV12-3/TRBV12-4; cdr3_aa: CASSYMTSPYNEQFF
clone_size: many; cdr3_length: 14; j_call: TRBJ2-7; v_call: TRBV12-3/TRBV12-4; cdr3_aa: CASNRQGIAYEQYF
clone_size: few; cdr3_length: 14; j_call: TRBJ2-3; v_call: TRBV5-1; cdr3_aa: CASSFARGTDTQYF
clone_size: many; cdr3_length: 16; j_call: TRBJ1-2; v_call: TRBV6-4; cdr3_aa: CASSDSSLVGPYGYTF
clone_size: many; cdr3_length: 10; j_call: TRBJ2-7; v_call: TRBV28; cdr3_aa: CASSFREQYF
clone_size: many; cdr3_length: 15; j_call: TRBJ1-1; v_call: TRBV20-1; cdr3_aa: CSARMLGSPATEAFF
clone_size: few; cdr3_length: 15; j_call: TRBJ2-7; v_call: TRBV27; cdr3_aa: CASSSPGIEKDEQYF
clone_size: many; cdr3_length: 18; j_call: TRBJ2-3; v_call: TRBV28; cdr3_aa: CASSFLGLSGRAGDTQYF
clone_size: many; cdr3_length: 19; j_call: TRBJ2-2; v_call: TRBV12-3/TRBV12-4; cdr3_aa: CASSFRVAGGTSNTGELFF
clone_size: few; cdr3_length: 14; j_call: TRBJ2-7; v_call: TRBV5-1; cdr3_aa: CASSLGSGFYEQYF
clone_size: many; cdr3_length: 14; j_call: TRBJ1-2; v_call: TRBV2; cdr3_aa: CASSEGTGGGGYTF
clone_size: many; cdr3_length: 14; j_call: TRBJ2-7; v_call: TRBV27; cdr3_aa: CASSPSGNAYEQYF
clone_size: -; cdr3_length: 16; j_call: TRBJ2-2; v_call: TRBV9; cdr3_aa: CASSVRQGMNTGELFF
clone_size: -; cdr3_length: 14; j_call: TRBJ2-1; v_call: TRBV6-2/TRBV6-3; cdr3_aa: CASRYSRSGDEQFF
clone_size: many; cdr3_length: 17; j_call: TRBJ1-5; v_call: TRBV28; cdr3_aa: CASTIWRGTPSNQPQHF
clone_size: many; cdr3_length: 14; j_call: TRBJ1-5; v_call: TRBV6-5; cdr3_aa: CASSYSYSNQPQHF
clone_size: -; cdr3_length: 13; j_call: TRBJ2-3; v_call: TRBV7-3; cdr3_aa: CASSLVQADTQYF
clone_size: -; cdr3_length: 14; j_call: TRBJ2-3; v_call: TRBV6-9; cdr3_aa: CASSWQGMYDTQYF